Sequencing of this TCR beta chain was carried out in a study of sequential checkpoint blockade in melanoma. Study context: Arm A got nivolumab then ipilimumab; arm B the reverse, 1:1.

CDR1 SGHRS and CDR2 YFSETQ come from the germline V gene. The V segment lost 2 bases and the J segment 2 bases; nucleotides outside the gene matches: 7. CDR3 size: 17 residues. The treatment here: randomized to nivolumab then ipilimumab (arm A) or the reverse (arm B). Clones were sequenced by immunoSEQ multiplex PCR, and TCRdb holds only the in-frame ones, with some missing. The sample lists 15,000 to 20,000 clones; around 72% were seen once. The receptor was isolated from a human donor with melanoma. V and J are TRBV5-1 and TRBJ1-4; the match to TRBD1 covers 9 bases. The sample consisted of CD8+ T cells sorted from blood (inferred from file names), taken from a patient given nivolumab and ipilimumab in sequence. CDR3 nucleotide sequence: TGCGCCAGCAGCTTCGTCGGGACAGGGTCCACTAATGAAAAACTGTTTTTT. It is translated as CASSFVGTGSTNEKLFF.